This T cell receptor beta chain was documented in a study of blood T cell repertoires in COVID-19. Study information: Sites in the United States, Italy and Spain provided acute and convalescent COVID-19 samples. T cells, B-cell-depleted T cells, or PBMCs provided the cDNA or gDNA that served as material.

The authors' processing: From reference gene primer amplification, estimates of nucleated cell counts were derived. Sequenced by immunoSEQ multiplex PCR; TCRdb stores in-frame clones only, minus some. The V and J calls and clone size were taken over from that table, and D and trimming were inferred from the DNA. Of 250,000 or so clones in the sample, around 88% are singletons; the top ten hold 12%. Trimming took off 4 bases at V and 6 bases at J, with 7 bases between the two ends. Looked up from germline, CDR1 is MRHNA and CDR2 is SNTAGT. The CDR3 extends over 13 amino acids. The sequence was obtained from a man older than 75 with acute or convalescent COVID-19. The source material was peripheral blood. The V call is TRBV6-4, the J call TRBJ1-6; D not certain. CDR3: CASSVQTNSPLHF. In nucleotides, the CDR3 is TGTGCCAGCAGTGTACAGACTAATTCACCCCTCCACTTT.